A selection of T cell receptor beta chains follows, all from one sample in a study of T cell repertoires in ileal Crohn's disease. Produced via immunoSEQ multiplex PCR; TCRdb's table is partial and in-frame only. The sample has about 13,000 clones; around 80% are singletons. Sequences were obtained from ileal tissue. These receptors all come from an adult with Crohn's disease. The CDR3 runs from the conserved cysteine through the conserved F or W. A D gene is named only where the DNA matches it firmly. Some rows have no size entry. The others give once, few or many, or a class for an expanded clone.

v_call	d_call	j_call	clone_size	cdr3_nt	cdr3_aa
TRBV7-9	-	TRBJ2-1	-	TGTGCCAGCAGCTCGTACAGGAACCAGGGGAATGAGCAGTTCTTC	CASSSYRNQGNEQFF
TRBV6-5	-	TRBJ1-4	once	TGTGCCAGCAGGGGGACACGATACGAAAAACTGTTTTTT	CASRGTRYEKLFF
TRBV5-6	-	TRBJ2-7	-	TGTGCCAGCAGCACCGGGACAAGCTACGAGCAGTACTTC	CASSTGTSYEQYF
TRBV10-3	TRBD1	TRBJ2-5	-	TGTGCCATCAGTGATAGGCAGGGGGCTTCAGAGACCCAGTACTTC	CAISDRQGASETQYF
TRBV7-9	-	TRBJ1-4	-	TGTGCCAGCAGCTCGAACAACTTCGGGGAAAAACTGTTTTTT	CASSSNNFGEKLFF
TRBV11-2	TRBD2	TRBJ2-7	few	TGTGCCAGCAGCCCACCGGGACTAGCAAGGGAGCAGTACTTC	CASSPPGLAREQYF
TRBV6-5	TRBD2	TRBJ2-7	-	TGTGCCAGCAGTTACCGGGTTAGCGGGAGTGCCTACGAGCAGTACTTC	CASSYRVSGSAYEQYF
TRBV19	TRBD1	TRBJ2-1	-	TGTGCCAGTTCGACAGGGGTCCCCTACAATGAGCAGTTCTTC	CASSTGVPYNEQFF
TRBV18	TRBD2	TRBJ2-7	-	TGTGCCAGCTCACTGAGGACTAGCGGAGCCTACGAGCAGTACTTC	CASSLRTSGAYEQYF
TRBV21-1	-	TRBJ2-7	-	TGTGCCAGCAGCAAAGCGGAGGGACTAGCGGGGGGGCACGAGCAGTACTTC	CASSKAEGLAGGHEQYF
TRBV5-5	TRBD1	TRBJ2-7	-	TGTGCCAGCAGCTTGGCCTTTTCAGGGGGCGCAGTCATTTCCTACGAGCAGTACTTC	CASSLAFSGGAVISYEQYF
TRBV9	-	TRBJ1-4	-	TGTGCCAGCAGCACCCGACAGGCCTTTGGGGAAAAACTGTTTTTT	CASSTRQAFGEKLFF
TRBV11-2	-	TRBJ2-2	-	TGTGCCAGCACCCCACGGGGGATGGGGGACGGGGAGCTGTTTTTT	CASTPRGMGDGELFF
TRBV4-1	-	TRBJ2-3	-	TGCGCCAGCAGCCAAGATGGCAGCAGGCTAGATACGCAGTATTTT	CASSQDGSRLDTQYF
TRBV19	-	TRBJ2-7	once	TGTGCCACCTCGGAGGACAGCTCCTACGAGCAGTACTTC	CATSEDSSYEQYF
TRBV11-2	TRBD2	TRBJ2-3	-	TGTGCCAGCAGCGCTAGGGCGCTAGCGGGGGCAGATACGCAGTATTTT	CASSARALAGADTQYF
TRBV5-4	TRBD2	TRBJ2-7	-	TGTGCCAGCAGCTCCTCCCCAGCGGGAGTAGGTCACGAGCAGTACTTC	CASSSSPAGVGHEQYF
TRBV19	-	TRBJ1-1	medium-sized	TGTGCCAGTCAACCAGGGGCAAGGACTGAAGCTTTCTTT	CASQPGARTEAFF
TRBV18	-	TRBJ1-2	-	TGTGCCAGCTCACCAGGAGGCGTAAACTATGGCTACACCTTC	CASSPGGVNYGYTF
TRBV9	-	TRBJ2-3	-	TGTGCCAGCAGCGTATCCGGCACAGATACGCAGTATTTT	CASSVSGTDTQYF
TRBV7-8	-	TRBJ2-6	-	TGTGCCAGCAGGCGGCACAGGGCCTCTGGGGCCAACGTCCTGACTTTC	CASRRHRASGANVLTF
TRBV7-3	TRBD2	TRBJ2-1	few	TGTGCCAGCAGCTCCCAAGGGACTACCCGGGGCAATGAGCAGTTCTTC	CASSSQGTTRGNEQFF
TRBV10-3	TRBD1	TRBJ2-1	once	TGTGCCATCAGTGAGTCATTGGTGACAGGGGGGAACGATGAGCAGTTCTTC	CAISESLVTGGNDEQFF
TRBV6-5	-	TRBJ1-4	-	TGTGCCAGCAGTTATCAGGGTGGTTCTAATGAAAAACTGTTTTTT	CASSYQGGSNEKLFF
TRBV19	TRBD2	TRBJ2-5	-	TGTGCCAGTCACCCGGGACTAGCGGGTACTATGGAGACCCAGTACTTC	CASHPGLAGTMETQYF
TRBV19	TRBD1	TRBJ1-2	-	TGTGCCAGTCGAAAACAGGGGGCCCCCTATGGCTACACCTTC	CASRKQGAPYGYTF
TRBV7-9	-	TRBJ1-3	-	TGTGCCAGCAGCTTAGATGGCAGGGGCTCTGGAAACACCATATATTTT	CASSLDGRGSGNTIYF
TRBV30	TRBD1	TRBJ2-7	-	TGTGCCTGGAGTACGGGACAGGGGGTTTACGAGCAGTACTTC	CAWSTGQGVYEQYF
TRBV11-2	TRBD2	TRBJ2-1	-	TGTGCCAGCACTCTAGCGGGAGTGCATGAGCAGTTCTTC	CASTLAGVHEQFF
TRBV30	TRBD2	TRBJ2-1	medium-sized	TGTGCCTGGAAGCTAGCGGGGTACAATGAGCAGTTCTTC	CAWKLAGYNEQFF
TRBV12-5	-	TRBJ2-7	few	TGTGCTATTTCGAGGTGGGGGCTGGACGAGCAGTACTTC	CAISRWGLDEQYF
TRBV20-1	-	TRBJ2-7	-	TGCAGTGCCGGCCGAACGGGGGAGCAGTACTTC	CSAGRTGEQYF
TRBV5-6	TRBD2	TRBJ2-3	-	TGTGCCAGCAGCTTGGGACTAGCGGGGGTCCCGATTAGCACAGATACGCAGTATTTT	CASSLGLAGVPISTDTQYF
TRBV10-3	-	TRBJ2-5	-	TGTGCCATCAGTTTCCAACTTCAAGAGACCCAGTACTTC	CAISFQLQETQYF
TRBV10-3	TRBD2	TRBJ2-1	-	TGTGCCATCAGTGACCTCATAGCGGGAGGGCCGGATGAGCAGTTCTTC	CAISDLIAGGPDEQFF
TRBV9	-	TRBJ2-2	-	TGTGCCAGCAGGGGCGGCGCAGGGGCCACCGGGGAGCTGTTTTTT	CASRGGAGATGELFF
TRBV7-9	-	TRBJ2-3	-	TGTGCCAGCAGCGGAGGGGGCACAGATACGCAGTATTTT	CASSGGGTDTQYF
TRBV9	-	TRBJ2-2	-	TGTGCCAGCAGCGTAGTGGGGGGGCGGGAGCTGTTTTTT	CASSVVGGRELFF
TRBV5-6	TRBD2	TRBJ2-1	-	TGTGCCAGCCAACCGGGGTTTAGCGGGAGGGTCAATGAGCAGTTCTTC	CASQPGFSGRVNEQFF
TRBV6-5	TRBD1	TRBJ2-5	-	TGTGCCAGCGCGATCAGACAGGGAGTGAGAGAGACCCAGTACTTC	CASAIRQGVRETQYF
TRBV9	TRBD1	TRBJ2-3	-	TGTGCCAGCACTTTAGGGGTGACAGGGCGAACTAGCACAGATACGCAGTATTTT	CASTLGVTGRTSTDTQYF
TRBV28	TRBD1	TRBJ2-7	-	TGTGCCAGCAGTTTACCCGGGACAGGGTTATCTTACGAGCAGTACTTC	CASSLPGTGLSYEQYF
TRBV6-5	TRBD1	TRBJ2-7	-	TGTGCCAGCAGTTTAGACGGGACAGACTACGAGCAGTACTTC	CASSLDGTDYEQYF
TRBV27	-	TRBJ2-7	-	TGTGCCAGCAGGACTTCCTACGAGCAGTACTTC	CASRTSYEQYF
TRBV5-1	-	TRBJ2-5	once	TGCGCCAGCAGCTTGAATAGCGGACAAGAGACCCAGTACTTC	CASSLNSGQETQYF
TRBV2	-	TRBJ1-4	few	TGTGCCACCGGAACCCGTAGCTTCGCTAATGAAAAACTGTTTTTT	CATGTRSFANEKLFF
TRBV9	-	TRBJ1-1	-	TGTGCCAGCAGCGTAGCTACGGCGGGGGCTGAAGCTTTCTTT	CASSVATAGAEAFF
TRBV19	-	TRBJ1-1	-	TGTGCCAGTAGCCTTACAGGCACTGAAGCTTTCTTT	CASSLTGTEAFF
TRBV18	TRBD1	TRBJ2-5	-	TGTGCCAGCTCTCCGGGACAGGGAATCGAAGAGACCCAGTACTTC	CASSPGQGIEETQYF
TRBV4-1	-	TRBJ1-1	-	TGCGCCAGCAGCCAAGACCTTCGGGGTGGCACTGAAGCTTTCTTT	CASSQDLRGGTEAFF
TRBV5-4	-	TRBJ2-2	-	TGTGCCAGCAGCCCCGAGGCCACCGGGGAGCTGTTTTTT	CASSPEATGELFF
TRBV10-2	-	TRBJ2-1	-	TGCGCCAGCAGTGAGTTTCGGAGGATAGACTCCAAAGTCAATGAGCAGTTCTTC	CASSEFRRIDSKVNEQFF